This T cell receptor (beta chain) was documented in a study of T-cell memory formation after mild COVID-19. Study-wide background: TCR clusters mostly belonged to single donors.

This clonotype was found many times. Its cognate antigen is unknown. TCRdb re-called the 5' RACE reads with MiXCR, one entry per CDR3 protein. Of more than 250,000 distinct CDR3 sequences in the sample, 15% to 20% were seen once. Study-wide points: The SARS-CoV-2 specificity of second-wave clones reaching peak at day 37 remained unverified. Some clones that responded were present in memory (sampled pre-infection), which suggests cross-reactive memory joined. Of the contracting clones, CD4+ ones lay mainly in CM and EM, and CD8+ ones in EMRA.

The source of this sequence is a man between 18 and 35 years old who had mild COVID-19 (a few samples of this study predate the infection). Cell type and time point are not known. The sequenced sample was PBMCs or a T cell subset sorted from them (not recorded which).

The CDR3 spells CASSQEGWGQSSYEQYF. CDR3 nucleotide sequence: TGTGCCAGCAGCCAAGAAGGTTGGGGGCAGAGCTCCTACGAGCAGTACTTC. The chain employs TRBV4-2 and TRBJ2-7; D is possibly TRBD1 (6 bases). The germline V gene encodes CDR1 LGHNA and CDR2 YNFKEQ. The V end was cut by 0 bases, the J end by 0 bases, with 15 bases between. CDR3 length: 17 residues.